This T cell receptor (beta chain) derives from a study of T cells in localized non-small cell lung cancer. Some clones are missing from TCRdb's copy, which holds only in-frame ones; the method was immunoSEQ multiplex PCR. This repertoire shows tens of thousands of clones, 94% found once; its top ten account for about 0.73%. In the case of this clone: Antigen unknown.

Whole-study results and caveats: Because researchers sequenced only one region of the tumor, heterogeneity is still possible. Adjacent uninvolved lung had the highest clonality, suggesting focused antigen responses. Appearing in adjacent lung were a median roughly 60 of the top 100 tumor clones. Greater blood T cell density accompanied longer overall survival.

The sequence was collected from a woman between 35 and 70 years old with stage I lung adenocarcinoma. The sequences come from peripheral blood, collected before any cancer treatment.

DNA of the CDR3: TGTGCCAGCAGCGTAGATGGCAGGCCGTATAGCAATCAGCCCCAGCATTTT. It codes for CASSVDGRPYSNQPQHF. This chain connects TRBV9 to TRBJ1-5; D not certain. The CDR3 sequence is 17 residues long. With 0 bases removed from V and 0 bases from J, the gap between germline ends came to 13 bases. Germline V lookup: CDR1 SGDLS, CDR2 YYNGEE.